The present entry profiles one TCR beta chain with its context. Its antigen remains unidentified. This record belongs to a study of siplizumab effects on memory and regulatory T cells. TCRdb's copy holds only in-frame clones and misses some; the assay was immunoSEQ multiplex PCR. The sample consists of some 100,000 clones, 91% of them appearing once. Findings and limits, study-wide: Suppressive capability of dividing Tregs from siplizumab cultures went unverified. Roughly 75-95% of proliferating CD4+ or CD8+ clones lacked a naive or memory phenotype that could be assigned. Naive T cells were seemingly more diverse than memory cells, and major contributions to the alloresponse seemed to be made by them. The drug siplizumab significantly decreased the alloreactive sequences that could be traced to unstimulated CD4+ memory cells.

Per germline, CDR1 SGHNT and CDR2 YYREEE (reference sequence). Trimming left V 0 bases short and J 3 bases short, with 6 bases between. There are 13 residues in the CDR3. The rearrangement uses TRBV5-4 and TRBJ2-5; D not certain. This TCR derives from a human donor in good health. Sequenced sample: CD4+ T cells sorted from blood. CDR3 nucleotide sequence: TGTGCCAGCAGCTTGGGTAGAGAAGAGACCCAGTACTTC. This sequence encodes CASSLGREETQYF. The variable domain in full, with the rest retrieved from reference TRBV5-4 and TRBJ2-5, is ETGVTQSPTHLIKTRGQQVTLRCSSQSGHNTVSWYQQALGQGPQFIFQYYREEENGRGNFPPRFSGLQFPNYSSELNVNALELDDSALYLCASSLGREETQYFGPGTRLLVL.